A selection of T cell receptor beta chains follows, all from one sample in a study of blood T cell repertoires in COVID-19. Sequenced by immunoSEQ multiplex PCR; TCRdb stores in-frame clones only, minus some. This sample has approximately 65,000 clones, with around 80% found just once. The specimen was peripheral blood. Source of these receptors: a man at least 80 years old with acute or convalescent COVID-19. Both conserved end residues are part of each CDR3. D genes are given only for firm matches. Not every row has a clone size; where given, it reads once, few, many or a size class.

j_call clone_size v_call d_call cdr3_aa cdr3_nt
TRBJ2-5 NA TRBV5-1 TRBD1 CASKSGTGQETQYF TGCGCCAGCAAATCGGGGACAGGACAAGAGACCCAGTACTTC
TRBJ1-6 once TRBV20-1 NA CSARKQAPLHF TGCAGTGCTAGAAAACAAGCACCCCTCCACTTT
TRBJ2-2 NA TRBV10-3 NA CAISESLNTGELFF TGTGCCATCAGTGAGTCCCTGAACACCGGGGAGCTGTTTTTT
TRBJ2-1 once TRBV3-1/TRBV3-2 NA CASSRGSGNEQFF TGTGCCAGCAGCAGGGGGTCGGGAAATGAGCAGTTCTTC
TRBJ1-1 few TRBV5-4 NA CASSSGDTEAFF TGTGCCAGCAGCTCCGGGGACACTGAAGCTTTCTTT
TRBJ2-7 NA TRBV7-2 NA CASSLGHENYEQYF TGTGCCAGCAGCTTGGGACATGAAAACTACGAGCAGTACTTC
TRBJ2-7 NA TRBV5-1 TRBD1 CASSNGQGPYEQYF TGCGCCAGCAGCAACGGACAGGGCCCCTACGAGCAGTACTTC
TRBJ1-6 NA TRBV30 TRBD1 CAFMGQGAGEGGPLHF TGTGCCTTTATGGGACAGGGGGCCGGTGAAGGTGGGCCCCTCCACTTT
TRBJ2-3 NA TRBV9 NA CASSSGVLTDTQYF TGTGCGAGCAGCAGCGGAGTCCTGACGGATACGCAGTATTTT
TRBJ2-1 NA TRBV2 TRBD2 CASSETGTSGFF TGTGCCAGCAGTGAAACCGGGACTAGTGGGTTCTTC
TRBJ2-3 NA TRBV11-2 NA CASIPTLGDTQYF TGTGCCAGCATCCCGACTTTAGGAGATACGCAGTATTTT
TRBJ2-7 NA TRBV7-8 TRBD1 CASSPGGQGLSYEQYF TGTGCCAGCAGCCCCGGGGGACAGGGGCTTTCCTACGAGCAGTACTTC
TRBJ2-4 once TRBV5-8 NA CASSSLLVREAKNIQYF TGTGCCAGCAGCTCCCTCTTGGTGAGGGAAGCCAAAAACATTCAGTACTTC
TRBJ1-2 NA TRBV21-1 NA CASSKKRGADYGYTF TGTGCCAGCAGCAAAAAGCGGGGCGCGGACTATGGCTACACCTTC
TRBJ1-5 NA TRBV6-2/TRBV6-3 TRBD1 CASSPGQTYQPQHF TGTGCCAGCAGTCCGGGACAGACCTATCAGCCCCAGCATTTT
TRBJ1-5 few TRBV2 TRBD1 CASSSDRDSNQPQHF TGTGCCAGCAGTTCGGACAGGGATTCAAATCAGCCCCAGCATTTT
TRBJ2-7 NA TRBV14 NA CASSLGGLSYEQYF TGTGCCAGCAGCCTGGGGGGACTCTCCTACGAGCAGTACTTC
TRBJ2-5 NA TRBV5-4 TRBD1 CASSSRTGGQETQYF TGTGCCAGCAGCTCGAGGACAGGGGGCCAAGAGACCCAGTACTTC
TRBJ1-2 NA TRBV5-1 NA CASSLGTAGIYGYTF TGCGCCAGCAGCTTGGGGACCGCCGGGATTTATGGCTACACCTTC
TRBJ1-2 NA TRBV24-1 NA CATSAGYRDDGYTF TGTGCCACCAGTGCCGGCTACAGGGATGATGGCTACACCTTC
TRBJ2-2 NA TRBV6-5 NA CASRPTGTGELFF TGTGCCAGCAGACCAACGGGGACCGGGGAGCTGTTTTTT
TRBJ1-4 NA TRBV6-1 NA CASSEGGTMDEKLFF TGTGCCAGCAGTGAAGGTGGGACAATGGATGAAAAACTGTTTTTT
TRBJ1-6 NA TRBV7-9 NA CASSLVVGAISPLHF TGTGCCAGCAGCTTAGTGGTGGGGGCGATCTCACCCCTCCACTTT
TRBJ2-1 NA TRBV19 NA CATRHVSYNEQFF TGTGCCACTAGACACGTCTCCTACAATGAGCAGTTCTTC
TRBJ2-1 NA TRBV29-1 NA CSVAYGSTDNEQFF TGCAGCGTCGCCTACGGGAGTACGGACAATGAGCAGTTCTTC
TRBJ2-1 NA TRBV7-7 TRBD2 CASSKGLAIKGHNEQFF TGTGCTAGCAGCAAGGGACTAGCCATTAAGGGCCACAATGAGCAGTTCTTC
TRBJ2-2 NA TRBV3-1/TRBV3-2 TRBD2 CASSQMTSLSGELFF TGTGCCAGCAGCCAGATGACTAGCTTAAGCGGGGAGCTGTTTTTT
TRBJ2-1 NA TRBV2 TRBD2 CASNIAGGSWNEQFF TGTGCCAGCAATATAGCGGGGGGGTCCTGGAATGAGCAGTTCTTC
TRBJ2-1 NA TRBV28 TRBD1 CASSLWTMVAGGRNEQFF TGTGCCAGCAGTTTATGGACAATGGTAGCAGGGGGACGCAATGAGCAGTTCTTC
TRBJ2-2 NA TRBV5-1 TRBD2 CASSPTGLAGGAGELFF TGCGCCAGCAGCCCTACGGGACTAGCGGGGGGTGCCGGGGAGCTGTTTTTT
TRBJ2-7 NA TRBV7-2 TRBD1 CASTEQGASYEQYF TGTGCCAGCACCGAACAGGGGGCGTCCTACGAGCAGTACTTC
TRBJ1-5 few TRBV4-3 NA CASSQDLVNQPQHF TGCGCCAGCAGCCAAGATCTTGTGAATCAGCCCCAGCATTTT